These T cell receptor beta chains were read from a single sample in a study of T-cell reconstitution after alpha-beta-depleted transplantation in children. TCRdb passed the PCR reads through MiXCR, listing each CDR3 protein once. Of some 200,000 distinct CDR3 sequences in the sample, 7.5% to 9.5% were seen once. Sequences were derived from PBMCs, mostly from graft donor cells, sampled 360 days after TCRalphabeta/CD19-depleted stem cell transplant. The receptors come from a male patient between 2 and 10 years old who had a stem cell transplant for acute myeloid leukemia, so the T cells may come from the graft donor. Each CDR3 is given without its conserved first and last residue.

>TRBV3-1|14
ASSLRRTGLNTEAF
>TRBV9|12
ASSVRQGTGTQY
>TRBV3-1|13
ASSQPSRGFDGYT
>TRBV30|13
AWSESGLWGNIQY
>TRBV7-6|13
ASTPLGGDYNEQF
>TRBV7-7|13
ASSARWGQTGELF
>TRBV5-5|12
ASSFVRDTGELF
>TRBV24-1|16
ATRGLCGLATNTGELF
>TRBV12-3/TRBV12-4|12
ASSFGGLGDTQY
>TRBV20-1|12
SAIASGRGETQY
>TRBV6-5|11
ASSYTPLYEQY
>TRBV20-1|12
SARDWTQLETQY
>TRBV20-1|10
SAILVGPPQY
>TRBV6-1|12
ASSGDASSYEQY
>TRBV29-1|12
SVYRDRGKNEQF
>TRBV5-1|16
ASSLANDREILNQPQH
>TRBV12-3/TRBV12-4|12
ASSPGGLSYEQY
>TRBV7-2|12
ASSDIGQSGGYT
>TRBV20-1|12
SAEETSGADTQY
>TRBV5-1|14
ASSVVGGTTREKLF
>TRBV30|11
ATTASSYNEQF
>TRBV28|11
ASSLWGSPRYT
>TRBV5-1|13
ASSPRLGGGNEQF
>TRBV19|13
ASSIDLRGNQPQH
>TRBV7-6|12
ASSLGQGIQPQH
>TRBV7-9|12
ASSLRGPINEQF
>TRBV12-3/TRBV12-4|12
ASRTGGLNTEAF
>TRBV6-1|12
ASSVQGSTDTQY
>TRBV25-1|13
ASSLRTGGTGELF
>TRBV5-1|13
ASSLSDRGNTEAF
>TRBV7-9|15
ASSLKALAGVRNEQF
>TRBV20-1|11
SAAGQGNQPQH
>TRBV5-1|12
ASSDSLPTDTQY
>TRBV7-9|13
ASSRSGSGANVLT
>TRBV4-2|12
ASSQEGLAYEQY
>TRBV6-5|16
ASSRGSAISPGANVLT
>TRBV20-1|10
SAAGLNYGYT
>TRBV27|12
ASSSTGEEETQY
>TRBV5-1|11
ASRTSGGDTQY
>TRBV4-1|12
ASSQSLLYNEQF
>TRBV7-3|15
ASSLIGLAGGRNEQF
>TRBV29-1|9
SATLDTEAF
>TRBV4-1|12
ASSLDWDSYEQY
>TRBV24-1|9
ATSVGYEQF
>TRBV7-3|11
ASSFDGTGEQY
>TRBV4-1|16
ASSQDRPTSGVRDEQF
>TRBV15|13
ATSRGLDRAYEQY
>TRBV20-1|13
SARTGDDWGTEAF
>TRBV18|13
ASSRQGMYQETQY
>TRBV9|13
ASSVRGSGSDTQY
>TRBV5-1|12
ASSLGLGSDTQY
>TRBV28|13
ASSYQGARYNEQF
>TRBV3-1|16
ASSPDRPDALAKNIQY
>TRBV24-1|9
ATSDSETQY